This T cell receptor (beta chain) was sequenced in a study of blood T cells in healthy people across ages (dated by TCRdb to the mid-2010s). Looking at the study overall: In model experiments, roughly one uniquely barcoded TCR beta cDNA molecule per two T cells was captured by template switching. To track age-related changes in TCR beta repertoire diversity, the study relied on deep sequencing normalized with unique cDNA molecular identifiers. The donors were divided into four age groups: young (average roughly 15 years), middle-aged (around 41), aged (under 70) and long-lived (roughly 82). To avoid experimental bias, donors of different ages were spread randomly across the sequencing lanes. The study analyzed two additional independent replicas of 1 million unique cDNA reads from the same blood draw for two donors, one aged 18 to 30 and one aged 80 or older.

Findings and caveats that apply to the study as a whole: Bulk unsorted PBMC profiling prevented conclusive comparison of naive and antigen-experienced compartments. Compared with the aged group, the long-lived group had more naive CD4+ T cells, fewer expanded clones and increased TCR diversity, a pattern suggesting age selection. A strong correlation was found between observed TCR beta diversity and the percentage of naive T cells measured by flow cytometry. As age increased, observed TCR beta diversity per million T cells dropped in a roughly linear way, and a significant reduction was already evident by age about 36. Estimates of total diversity from one million sequenced T cells were regarded as lower bounds and underestimates. The CMV infection status of donors was not known, potentially confounding age-related changes in expanded clonotypes.

The library was prepared using 5' RACE. The run used an Illumina HiSeq 2500. A second PCR of roughly 7 to 11 cycles was performed with a sample-barcoded 5' primer and a J-beta primer mix. Each TCR beta cDNA molecule received a unique molecular identifier from a template-switch 5' adaptor carrying 12 random nucleotides. Each sample yielded at least 2.5 million CDR3-containing paired-end reads. First-strand cDNA synthesis was performed from all RNA using the Mint cDNA synthesis kit, with priming by a TRBC-specific oligonucleotide. Following uracil-DNA glycosylase treatment, all cDNA underwent a first 18-cycle PCR with the universal primers M1SS and BC2_uni_R. The source study handled its data this way. Normalization of each sample was performed by random selection of 1 million high-quality reads, each carrying a distinct molecular identifier. Instead of being binned into consensus sequences, reads that shared molecular identifiers were thrown out. MiTCR, with a Q25 quality threshold and the strictest error-elimination algorithm, was used for CDR3 identification, clonotype clustering and error correction. A nonparametric unseen species model using Euler transformation provided a lower-bound estimate of total TCR beta diversity. The raw public data were reprocessed by TCRdb itself: fastp quality trimming at Q25, MiXCR clonotype calling, in-frame beta chains only. For every CDR3 protein sequence, its rows merge into one entry that carries the most common genes and DNA. TCRdb, not the original authors, processed these V and J calls. Here the sample has about 1.5 million distinct CDR3 sequences; less than 45% occur a single time. The top ten clonotypes cover around 4% of the sample.

This clonotype appeared many times. Its antigen is not yet known. No much larger clone is present one base from it, and per-base qualities are unavailable. Donors were approximately 42 systemically healthy Caucasian individuals from Russia aged about 6 to 100 years. Each donor gave ten milliliters of peripheral blood, drawn into EDTA-treated Vacutainer tubes. PBMCs were isolated by Ficoll-Paque density-gradient centrifugation, with at least 7 million obtained per sample. Trizol reagent was used to extract total RNA from PBMCs, with at least 6 micrograms per sample. Naive CD45RAhigh/CD27high T cell percentages were measured by flow cytometry on a PBMC aliquot from every donor. Measured from the cysteine to the phenylalanine, the CDR3 is 13 residues long. Only the CDR3 part of the read is kept: 39 bases, read in frame from the first base. The germline V gene gives CDR1 as SGHTA and CDR2 as FQGNSA. Trimming at the junction amounts to 0 bases on V and 4 bases on J, and the germline ends lie 6 bases apart.

Material for sequencing was blood. The source of this sequence is a woman between 18 and 30 years old in good health. Recombination linked TRBV7-2 to TRBJ2-5; the D gene is possibly TRBD1, with 6 bases matching. The CDR3 loop reads CASSLARGETQYF. The nucleotide sequence reads as follows: TGTGCCAGCAGCTTAGCCAGGGGAGAGACCCAGTACTTC.